The present entry profiles one TCR beta chain with its context. Its antigen remains unidentified. Template switching with 5'RACE generated the TCR cDNA and added a universal primer site and UMIs. One entry per CDR3 protein results from TCRdb running MiXCR on the 5' RACE reads. Here the sample spans fewer than 450,000 distinct CDR3 sequences, roughly 4.3% being singletons. The sample comes from a study of T cells after yellow fever vaccination. Overall study context: SMART-Seq v4 Ultra Low Input prepared the low-cell-number fractions.

Study-level results: Highly abundant clonotypes carried over from the bulk population could end up in FACS-sorted repertoires as contaminants. Post-booster reappearance was seen for most primary-vaccination clones (around 97% CD4, about 90% CD8).

The TCR sequence derives from a man aged 18-30 years who received the YFV17D yellow fever vaccine. The material sequenced was PBMCs, taken 5 days after the yellow fever booster vaccination.

The CDR3, as DNA: TGTGCCAGCAGCCAAGCTCCCCTAGAAGAGACCCAGTACTTC. This sequence encodes CASSQAPLEETQYF. This chain links TRBV4-2 with TRBJ2-5, with no clear D. Trimming shortened V by 1 base and J by 3 bases, and 9 bases separated the two germline ends. The CDR3 spans 14 residues. Germline loops: CDR1 LGHNA, CDR2 YNFKEQ.